This T cell receptor (beta chain) was captured by sequencing in a study of blood T cell repertoires in COVID-19. Original methodology: Amplified reference gene primers provided the basis for estimating nucleated cell counts. Measured with immunoSEQ multiplex PCR; TCRdb has only the in-frame clones, and not every one. V, J and clone size reflect that table, while D and trimming were determined from the DNA. The data hold about 150,000 clones, with around 86% observed a single time. Germline V lookup: CDR1 SGHNT, CDR2 YYREEE (reference sequence). The V gene lost 4 bases and the J gene lost 5 bases, with 14 bases spanning the gap. The CDR3 spans 14 residues.

The chain has TRBV5-4 and TRBJ2-3; the D gene is possibly TRBD2 (8 bases). Specimen: peripheral blood. The receptor's source is a man between 65 and 85 years old with acute or convalescent COVID-19. The CDR3 bases are TGTGCCAGCAGCACGGGAGGGGGCAGAGATACGCAGTATTTT. This translates into CASSTGGGRDTQYF.